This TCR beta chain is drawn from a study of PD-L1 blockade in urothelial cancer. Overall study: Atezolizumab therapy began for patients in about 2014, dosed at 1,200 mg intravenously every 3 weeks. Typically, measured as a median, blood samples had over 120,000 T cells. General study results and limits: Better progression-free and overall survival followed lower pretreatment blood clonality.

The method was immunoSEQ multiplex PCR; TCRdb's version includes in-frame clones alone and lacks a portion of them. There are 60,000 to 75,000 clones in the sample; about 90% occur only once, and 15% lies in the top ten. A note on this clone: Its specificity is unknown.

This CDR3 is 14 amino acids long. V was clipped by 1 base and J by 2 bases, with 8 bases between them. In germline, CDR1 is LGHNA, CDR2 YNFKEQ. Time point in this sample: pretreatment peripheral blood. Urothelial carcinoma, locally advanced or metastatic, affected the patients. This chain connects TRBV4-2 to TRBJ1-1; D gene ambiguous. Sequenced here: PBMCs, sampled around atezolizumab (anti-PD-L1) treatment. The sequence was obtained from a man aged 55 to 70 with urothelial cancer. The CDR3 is CASSQVGQNTEAFF. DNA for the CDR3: TGTGCCAGCAGCCAAGTGGGCCAAAACACTGAAGCTTTCTTT.